This TCR beta chain was retrieved from a study of tumor-infiltrating lymphocytes in primary liver carcinoma. In the study overall: All lesions had stage T1-T3 N0M0 and roughly 4.2 to 10 cm widths. Each sample had roughly 3.5 to 7.5 million productive TCRbeta reads regardless of tissue type. Study-wide points: Blood trailed tumors significantly in top-250-clone fraction (p = 0.039). Compared with tumor region pairs, tumor-adjacent and tumor-blood pairs overlapped less.

For each extraction, RNA and DNA were obtained together from around 18-30 mg of unsorted bulk tissue. Priming with a constant-region primer yielded TCR beta cDNA from roughly 490 ng total RNA. Library construction for TCR beta comprised three nested multiplex PCR rounds performed with slightly modified ARM-PCR. TRBV1-TRBV30 forward primers paired with a C-beta reverse primer drove the first two PCR rounds, roughly 10 cycles each. TCRdb re-derived calls from the multiplex PCR reads in MiXCR, one entry per CDR3 protein. The profile covers about 75,000 distinct CDR3 sequences, with roughly 72% appearing a single time and 26% taken by the ten largest. CDR1 and CDR2 from the germline V gene are SGHAT and FQDESV (reference sequence). The V gene lost 1 base and the J gene lost 6 bases, with 13 bases spanning the gap. The CDR3 consists of 15 residues. Concerning this clonotype: Its antigen is not identified.

Material for sequencing was tumor-adjacent normal liver tissue. The TCR originated in a man aged 40-49 years with primary liver carcinoma and hepatitis B virus infection. The chain joins TRBV11-1 to TRBJ2-1; D uncertain. DNA for the CDR3: TGTGCCAGCAGCTTAGGACGAATGGAAACCAATGAGCAGTTCTTC. Amino acids: CASSLGRMETNEQFF.